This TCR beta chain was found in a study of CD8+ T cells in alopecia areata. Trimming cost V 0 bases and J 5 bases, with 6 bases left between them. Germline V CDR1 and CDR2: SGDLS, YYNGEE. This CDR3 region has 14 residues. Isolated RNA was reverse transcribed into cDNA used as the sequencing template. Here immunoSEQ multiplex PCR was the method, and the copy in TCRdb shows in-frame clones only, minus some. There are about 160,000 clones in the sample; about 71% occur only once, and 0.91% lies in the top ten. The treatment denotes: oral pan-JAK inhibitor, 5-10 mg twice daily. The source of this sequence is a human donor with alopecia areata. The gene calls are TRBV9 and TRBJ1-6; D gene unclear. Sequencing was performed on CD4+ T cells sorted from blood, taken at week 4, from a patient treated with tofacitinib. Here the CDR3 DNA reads TGTGCCAGCAGCGTAGGGCATGATAATTCACCCCTCCACTTT. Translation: CASSVGHDNSPLHF. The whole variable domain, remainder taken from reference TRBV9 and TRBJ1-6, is DSGVTQTPKHLITATGQRVTLRCSPRSGDLSVYWYQQSLDQGLQFLIQYYNGEERAKGNILERFSAQQFPDLHSELNLSSLELGDSALYFCASSVGHDNSPLHFGNGTRLTVT.